These 2 T cell receptor beta chains were sequenced from one sample in a study of beta chain features in type 1 diabetes. Expressed TCRB transcripts were sequenced after all isolated RNA was converted to cDNA. Repertoires were generated with immunoSEQ multiplex PCR, while TCRdb's copy carries only in-frame clones and drops some. The sample carries about 150,000 clones, 7% to 10% recorded once. What was sequenced was central memory CD4+ T cells from blood. The source is a woman under 30 in good health.

The V gene is TRBV7-3, the J gene TRBJ2-3; 9 positions match TRBD2. Germline CDR1 and CDR2: SGHTA and FQGTGA. V dropped 8 bases and J dropped 4; count of bases not matched to a gene: 4. CDR3 length: 13 amino acids. Written as DNA, the CDR3 is TGTGCCAGCCATGCGGGGGGGGCAGATACGCAGTATTTT. Translated, it gives CASHAGGADTQYF.

This clone was seen repeatedly, ten times or more. Different DNA sequences within this sample yield the same CDR3. This chain connects TRBV7-9 to TRBJ2-5; 8 bases map to TRBD2. This CDR3 has 15 amino acids. The junction had 4 bases not matched to a gene; V was cut back by 0 bases and J by 4 bases. CDR1 and CDR2 (germline): SEHNR, FQNEAQ (reference sequence). CDR3 protein: CASSLATGGGETQYF. CDR3 coding DNA: TGTGCCAGCAGCTTAGCTACGGGGGGGGGAGAGACCCAGTACTTC.